One and the same sample provided the 7 T cell receptor beta chains below, sequenced in a study of OX40 agonist ivuxolimab in advanced cancers. Assay: immunoSEQ multiplex PCR; the TCRdb copy retains only in-frame clones and omits some. The sample holds fewer than 85,000 clones; 70% to 90% are singletons and the top ten take 2%. Sequencing used CD4+ or CD8+ T cells sorted from blood, obtained in a trial of the OX40 agonist ivuxolimab. Source of these receptors: an adult with an advanced solid tumor such as melanoma, head and neck, liver or kidney cancer.

Here the CDR3 DNA reads TGTGCCAGCAGTTTCCGGGGCAACTCCTACGAGCAGTACTTC. Its protein product is CASSFRGNSYEQYF. This chain connects TRBV28 to TRBJ2-7; D tentatively reads TRBD1 or TRBD2 (5 bases each). Germline V gives CDR1 MDHEN, CDR2 SYDVKM. This CDR3 contains 14 residues. Trimming stripped 3 bases from V and 0 bases from J, with 9 bases between.

This clone was detected only once. The chain joins TRBV11-3 to TRBJ2-5; no firm D call. Trimming removed 1 base at V and 1 base at J, with 7 bases between. From germline, CDR1 is SGHNT and CDR2 YENEEA. The CDR3 contains 14 residues. CDR3 sequence (DNA): TGTGCCAGCAGCTTAGGGTTCTCCCAAGAGACCCAGTACTTC. Protein product: CASSLGFSQETQYF.

The chain has TRBV9 and TRBJ2-3; 14 bases agree with TRBD2. The trim removed 4 bases at V and 0 bases at J, leaving 7 bases unmatched. The CDR3 sequence is 18 residues long. The V gene's germline CDR1 is SGDLS and CDR2 YYNGEE. For the CDR3, the DNA is TGTGCCAGCAGCAGACGGACTAGCGGGGGGATTAGCACAGATACGCAGTATTTT. Translation: CASSRRTSGGISTDTQYF.

This clone is a singleton in its sample. The CDR3 DNA reads TGTGCCAGCAGCATAACCGGGACAGGGGCTCACGAGCAGTACTTC. Translating it yields CASSITGTGAHEQYF. The chain employs TRBV2 and TRBJ2-7; 10 nucleotides line up with TRBD1. Germline V gene sequence: CDR1 SNHLY, CDR2 FYNNEI. This CDR3 region has 15 residues. V shed 6 bases, J shed 5 bases, and the junction held 10 bases outside the gene matches.

The chain's CDR3 is CASSITGGRGETQYF. Here the CDR3 DNA reads TGTGCCAGTAGTATAACGGGGGGCCGGGGAGAGACCCAGTACTTC. The chain carries TRBV19 and TRBJ2-5, with TRBD2 as a possible D gene (7 bases). V was trimmed by 2 bases and J by 4 bases, leaving 14 bases between them. The CDR3 is made up of 15 amino acids. Per germline, CDR1 LNHDA and CDR2 SQIVND (reference sequence).

The J gene is TRBJ1-4, the V gene TRBV6-1; tentative D call: TRBD1 (5 bases). V dropped 2 bases and J dropped 10 bases, with 23 bases sitting between them. The CDR3 extends over 17 amino acids. Germline values: CDR1 MNHNS, CDR2 SASEGT. CDR3 sequence: CASSEMEGTAGMGKLFF. The CDR3, as DNA: TGTGCCAGCAGTGAAATGGAGGGGACGGCAGGGATGGGAAAACTGTTTTTT.

The chain employs TRBV19 and TRBJ1-2; D is uncertain. Trimming took 7 bases from V and 2 from J, leaving 11 bases between them. CDR3 length: 13 residues. Germline V lookup: CDR1 LNHDA, CDR2 SQIVND (reference sequence). CDR3 sequence reads: CASNSRPNYGYTF. The CDR3 nucleotides read TGTGCCAGTAATAGCAGGCCAAACTATGGCTACACCTTC.